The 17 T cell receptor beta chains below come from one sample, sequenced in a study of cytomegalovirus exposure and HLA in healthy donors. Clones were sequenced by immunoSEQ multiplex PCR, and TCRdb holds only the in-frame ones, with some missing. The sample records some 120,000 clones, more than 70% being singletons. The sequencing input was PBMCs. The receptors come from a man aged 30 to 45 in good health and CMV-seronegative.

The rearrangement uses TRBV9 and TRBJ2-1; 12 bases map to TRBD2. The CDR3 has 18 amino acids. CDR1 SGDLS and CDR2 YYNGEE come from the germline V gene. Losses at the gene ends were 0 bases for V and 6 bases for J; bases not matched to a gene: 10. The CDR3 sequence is CASSVAVGGLAGLNEQFF. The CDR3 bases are TGTGCCAGCAGCGTAGCGGTTGGGGGACTAGCGGGCCTCAATGAGCAGTTCTTC.

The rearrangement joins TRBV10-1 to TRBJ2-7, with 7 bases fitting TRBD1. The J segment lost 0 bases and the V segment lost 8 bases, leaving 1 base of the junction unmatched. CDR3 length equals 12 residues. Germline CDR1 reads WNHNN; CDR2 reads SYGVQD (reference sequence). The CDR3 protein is CASGDSSYEQYF. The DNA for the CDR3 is TGCGCCAGCGGGGACAGCTCCTACGAGCAGTACTTC.

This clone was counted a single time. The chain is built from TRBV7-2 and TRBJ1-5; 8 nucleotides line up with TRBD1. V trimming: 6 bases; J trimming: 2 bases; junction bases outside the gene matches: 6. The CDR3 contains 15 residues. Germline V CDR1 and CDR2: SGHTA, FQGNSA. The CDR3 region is CASSSRGQGNQPQHF. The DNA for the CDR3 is TGTGCCAGCAGTTCCAGGGGGCAAGGCAATCAGCCCCAGCATTTT. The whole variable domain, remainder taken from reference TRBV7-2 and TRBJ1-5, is GAGVSQSPSNKVTEKGKDVELRCDPISGHTALYWYRQSLGQGLEFLIYFQGNSAPDKSGLPSDRFSAERTGGSVSTLTIQRTQQEDSAVYLCASSSRGQGNQPQHFGDGTRLSIL.

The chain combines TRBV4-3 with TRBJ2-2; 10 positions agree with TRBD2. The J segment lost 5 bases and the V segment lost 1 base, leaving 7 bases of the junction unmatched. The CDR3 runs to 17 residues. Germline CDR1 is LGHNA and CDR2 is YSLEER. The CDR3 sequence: CASSQVSLAGATGELFF. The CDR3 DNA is TGCGCCAGCAGCCAAGTTAGCCTAGCGGGGGCAACCGGGGAGCTGTTTTTT.

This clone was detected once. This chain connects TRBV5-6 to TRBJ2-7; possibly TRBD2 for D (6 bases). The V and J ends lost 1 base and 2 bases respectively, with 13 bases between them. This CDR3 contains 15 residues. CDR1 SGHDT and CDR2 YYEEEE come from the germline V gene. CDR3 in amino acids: CASSLLLAPTYEQYF. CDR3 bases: TGTGCCAGCAGCTTGCTACTAGCACCTACCTACGAGCAGTACTTC.

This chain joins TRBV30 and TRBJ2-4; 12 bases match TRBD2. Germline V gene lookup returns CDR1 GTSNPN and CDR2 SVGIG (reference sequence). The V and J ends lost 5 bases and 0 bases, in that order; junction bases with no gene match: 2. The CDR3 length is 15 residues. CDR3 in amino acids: CAWGLAGLAKNIQYF. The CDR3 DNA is TGTGCCTGGGGACTAGCGGGGCTAGCCAAAAACATTCAGTACTTC.

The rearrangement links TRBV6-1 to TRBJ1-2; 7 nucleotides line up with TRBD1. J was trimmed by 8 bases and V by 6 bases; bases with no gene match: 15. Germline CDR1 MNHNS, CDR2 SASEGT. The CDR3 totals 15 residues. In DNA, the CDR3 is TGTGCCAGCAGCGACGTGACAGGGACCTTTTTCGGCTACACCTTC. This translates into CASSDVTGTFFGYTF.

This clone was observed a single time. The CDR3 loop reads CASSLSAGALGYTF. CDR3 sequence (DNA): TGTGCCAGCAGCTTATCTGCGGGGGCCCTTGGCTACACCTTC. The rearrangement uses TRBV7-9 and TRBJ1-2; D may be TRBD1 (6 bases). The CDR3 is made up of 14 amino acids. Germline values: CDR1 SEHNR, CDR2 FQNEAQ (reference sequence). Trimming removed 2 bases at V and 7 bases at J, with 14 bases between.

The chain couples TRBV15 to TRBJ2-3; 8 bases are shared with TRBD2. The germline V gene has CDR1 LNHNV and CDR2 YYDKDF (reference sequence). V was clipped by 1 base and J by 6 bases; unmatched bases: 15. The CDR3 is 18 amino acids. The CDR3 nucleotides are TGTGCCACCAGCAGAGGGAGCGCCTGGCGGGAGGCGGGTGATACGCAGTATTTT. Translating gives CATSRGSAWREAGDTQYF.

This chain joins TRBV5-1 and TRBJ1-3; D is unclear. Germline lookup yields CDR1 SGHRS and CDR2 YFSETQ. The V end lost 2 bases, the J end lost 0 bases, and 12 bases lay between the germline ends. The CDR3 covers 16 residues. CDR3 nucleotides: TGCGCCAGCAGCTTTAATGGAGAACTCTCTGGAAACACCATATATTTT. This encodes CASSFNGELSGNTIYF.

CDR3 amino acids: CASSQGLRGYTF. The CDR3 DNA follows: TGTGCCAGCAGCCAGGGACTGCGGGGCTACACCTTC. The V gene is TRBV7-2, the J gene TRBJ1-2, with D possibly matching TRBD1 (5 bases). Trimming cost V 5 bases and J 8 bases, with 12 bases left between them. Germline values: CDR1 SGHTA, CDR2 FQGNSA. This CDR3 has 12 residues.

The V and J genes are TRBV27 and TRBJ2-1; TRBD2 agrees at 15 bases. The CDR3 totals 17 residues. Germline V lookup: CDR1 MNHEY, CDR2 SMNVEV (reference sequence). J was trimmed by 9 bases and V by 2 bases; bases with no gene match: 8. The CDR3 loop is CASSLVLRTSGGGEQFF. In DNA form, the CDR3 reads TGTGCCAGCAGTTTAGTCTTGCGGACTAGCGGGGGGGGTGAGCAGTTCTTC.

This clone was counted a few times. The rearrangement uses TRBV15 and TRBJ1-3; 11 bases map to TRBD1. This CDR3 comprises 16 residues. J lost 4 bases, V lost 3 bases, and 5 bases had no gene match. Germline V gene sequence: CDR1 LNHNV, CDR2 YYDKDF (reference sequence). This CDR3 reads CATSRVDRGPGNTIYF. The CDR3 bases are TGTGCCACCAGCAGGGTGGACAGGGGGCCGGGAAACACCATATATTTT.

This CDR3 reads CASSVGGAGIPDTQYF. CDR3 in DNA: TGTGCCAGCAGCGTAGGTGGAGCGGGAATCCCAGATACGCAGTATTTT. This sequence joins TRBV9 and TRBJ2-3, with 7 bases that match TRBD2. The V segment lost 0 bases and the J segment 4 bases; nucleotides outside the gene matches: 8. Germline V gives CDR1 SGDLS, CDR2 YYNGEE. The CDR3 extends over 16 amino acids.

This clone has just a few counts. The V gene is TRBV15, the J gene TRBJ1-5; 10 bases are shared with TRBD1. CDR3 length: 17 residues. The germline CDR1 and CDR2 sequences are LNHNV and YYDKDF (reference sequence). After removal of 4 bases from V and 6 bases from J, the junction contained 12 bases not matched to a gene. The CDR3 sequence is CATSIKPGQGWGQPQHF. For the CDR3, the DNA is TGTGCCACCAGCATCAAACCGGGACAGGGGTGGGGTCAGCCCCAGCATTTT.

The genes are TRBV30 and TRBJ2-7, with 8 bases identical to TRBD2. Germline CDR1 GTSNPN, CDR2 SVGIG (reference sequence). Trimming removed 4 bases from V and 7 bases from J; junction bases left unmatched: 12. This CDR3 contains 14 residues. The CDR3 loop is CAWNVFSGGGEQYF. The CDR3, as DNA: TGTGCCTGGAATGTTTTTTCGGGAGGGGGGGAGCAGTACTTC.

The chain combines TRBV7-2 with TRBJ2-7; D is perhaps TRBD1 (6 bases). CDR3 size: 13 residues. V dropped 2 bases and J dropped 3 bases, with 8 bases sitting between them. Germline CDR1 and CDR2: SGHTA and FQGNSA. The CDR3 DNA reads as TGTGCCAGCAGCTTACAGGGGCGCTACGAGCAGTACTTC. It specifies CASSLQGRYEQYF.